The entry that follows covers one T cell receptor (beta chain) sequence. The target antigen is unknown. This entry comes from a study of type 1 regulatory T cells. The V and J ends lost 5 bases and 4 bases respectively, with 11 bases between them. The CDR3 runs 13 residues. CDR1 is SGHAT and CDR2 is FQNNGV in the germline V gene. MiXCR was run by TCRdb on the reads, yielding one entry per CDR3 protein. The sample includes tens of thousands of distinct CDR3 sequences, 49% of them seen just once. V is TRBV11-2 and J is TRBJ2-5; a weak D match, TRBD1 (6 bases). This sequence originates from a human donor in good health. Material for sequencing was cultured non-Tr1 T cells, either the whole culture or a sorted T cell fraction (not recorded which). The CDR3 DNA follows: TGTGCCAGCAGCCCCCCAGGGGTAGAGACCCAGTACTTC. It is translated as CASSPPGVETQYF.